A selection of T cell receptor beta chains follows, all from one sample in a study of early T cells in non-severe SARS-CoV-2 infection. Via MiXCR, TCRdb re-called the 5' RACE reads, giving one row per CDR3 protein. The data hold 98,000 or so distinct CDR3 sequences, with about an eighth observed a single time. Sample: whole blood, taken at baseline. All receptors come from an adult who was a healthcare worker with PCR-confirmed SARS-CoV-2 infection or an uninfected control (not recorded which). CDR3s include the opening cysteine and the closing phenylalanine or tryptophan.

TRBV11-2	TRBJ2-7	CASSPLPGAHYEQYF
TRBV6-1	TRBJ2-5	CASSVAGGMGETQYF
TRBV14	TRBJ1-6	CASSQHRVLGRSGSYNSPLHF
TRBV3-1	TRBJ2-7	CASRGLPYEQYF
TRBV12-5	TRBJ2-7	CASGLVLGAGEQYF
TRBV7-9	TRBJ1-6	CASSFEPPNSPLHF
TRBV12-3/TRBV12-4	TRBJ2-1	CASSSPGGDEQFF
TRBV7-8	TRBJ2-2	CASSNRPVGSGNTGELFF
TRBV5-1	TRBJ1-1	CASSGGLGTEAFF
TRBV5-5	TRBJ1-4	CASSSYNLEKLFF
TRBV19	TRBJ1-1	CASSMEWGTEAFF
TRBV7-9	TRBJ1-2	CASSDHPRRRVPDYTF
TRBV7-9	TRBJ2-1	CASSLAGASGSSYNEQFF
TRBV10-3	TRBJ2-7	CAISESLLAGSWYEQYF
TRBV9	TRBJ2-7	CASSATPQGEQYF
TRBV2	TRBJ1-5	CASSESNQPQHF
TRBV7-8	TRBJ2-1	CASSLRLSTRNEQFF
TRBV12-3/TRBV12-4	TRBJ1-6	CASSTRDSPLHF
TRBV18	TRBJ1-1	CASSLNVDTEAFF
TRBV12-3/TRBV12-4	TRBJ1-5	CASSLDGSRPQHF
TRBV6-5	TRBJ2-1	CASRQGATSSYNEQFF
TRBV7-2	TRBJ2-2	CASSLSGTPNTGELFF
TRBV5-1	TRBJ2-7	CASSLETGILAYEQYF
TRBV11-2	TRBJ2-4	CASSLNRGRATDIQYF
TRBV12-3/TRBV12-4	TRBJ1-4	CASSSRGGLSEKLFF
TRBV3-1	TRBJ2-3	CASSQDFGTGWAGDTQYF
TRBV2	TRBJ2-7	CASIPSWDGSYEQYF
TRBV14	TRBJ2-7	CASRPSGSQQGQYF
TRBV7-6	TRBJ2-2	CASSRWDRGLGELFF
TRBV3-1	TRBJ1-6	CASSQVTNSPLHF
TRBV7-9	TRBJ2-1	CASSTWGQGTTGGNEQFF
TRBV25-1	TRBJ1-2	CASSEPQGGSGYTF
TRBV11-2	TRBJ2-5	CASSPSDSLKTQYF
TRBV7-9	TRBJ1-1	CASRYLNTEAFF
TRBV11-2	TRBJ2-1	CASSLSPGTHDEQFF
TRBV19	TRBJ2-3	CASSATSGTKTDTQYF
TRBV6-2/TRBV6-3	TRBJ2-3	CASSSGGPSLGQYF
TRBV5-4	TRBJ2-1	CASSLGGSVPYNEQFF
TRBV11-2	TRBJ2-3	CASSFTPADTQYF
TRBV7-6	TRBJ2-3	CASSLGSKPSTDTQYF
TRBV5-1	TRBJ2-7	CASSLLGTDSYEQYF
TRBV28	TRBJ1-6	CASTQDSGPVVALHF
TRBV12-3/TRBV12-4	TRBJ2-3	CASSFPGLAGASTDTQYF
TRBV5-1	TRBJ2-7	CASSLGWTGPGDEQYF
TRBV12-3/TRBV12-4	TRBJ2-5	CASSFGGETQYF
TRBV5-1	TRBJ1-6	CASSFSEDNSPLHF
TRBV2	TRBJ2-4	CASRPQGSLSLAKNIQYF
TRBV9	TRBJ2-1	CASSVLAGVHEQFF
TRBV12-3/TRBV12-4	TRBJ1-6	CASTPGNHNSPLHF
TRBV3-1	TRBJ2-5	CASSQEVVQETQYF